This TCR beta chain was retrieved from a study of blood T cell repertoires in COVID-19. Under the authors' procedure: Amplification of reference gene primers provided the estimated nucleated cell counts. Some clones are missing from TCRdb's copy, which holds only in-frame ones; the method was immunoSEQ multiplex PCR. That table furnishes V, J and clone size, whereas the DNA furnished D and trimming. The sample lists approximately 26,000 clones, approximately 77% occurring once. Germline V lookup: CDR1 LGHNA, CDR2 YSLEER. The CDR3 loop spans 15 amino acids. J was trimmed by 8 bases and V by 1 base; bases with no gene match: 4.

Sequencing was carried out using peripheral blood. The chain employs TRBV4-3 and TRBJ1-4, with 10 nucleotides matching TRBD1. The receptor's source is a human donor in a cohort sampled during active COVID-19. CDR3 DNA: TGCGCCAGCAGCCAAGTAGGGACAGGGGTCGAAAAACTGTTTTTT. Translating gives CASSQVGTGVEKLFF.